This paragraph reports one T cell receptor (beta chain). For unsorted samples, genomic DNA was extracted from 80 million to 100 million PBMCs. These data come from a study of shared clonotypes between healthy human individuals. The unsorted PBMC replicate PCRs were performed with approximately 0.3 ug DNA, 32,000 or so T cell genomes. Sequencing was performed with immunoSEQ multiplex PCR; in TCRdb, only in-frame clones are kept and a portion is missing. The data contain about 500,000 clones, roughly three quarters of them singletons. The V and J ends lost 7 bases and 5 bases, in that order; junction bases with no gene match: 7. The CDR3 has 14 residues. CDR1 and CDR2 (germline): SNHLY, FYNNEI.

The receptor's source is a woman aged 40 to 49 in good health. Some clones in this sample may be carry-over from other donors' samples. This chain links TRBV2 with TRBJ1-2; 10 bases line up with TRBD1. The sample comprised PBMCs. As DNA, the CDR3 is TGTGCCAGCACCCCGGGACAGGGGTTTTATGGCTACACCTTC. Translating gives CASTPGQGFYGYTF.